This entry features one T cell receptor (beta chain) sequence. As yet, its antigen is unknown. The CDR3 contains 14 residues. V lost 0 bases, J lost 6 bases, and 10 bases lay in between. Germline V gene sequence: CDR1 MNHNY, CDR2 SVGAGI (reference sequence). The data derive from a study of cytomegalovirus exposure and HLA in healthy donors. At the level of the study: Falling in the Caucasian-associated ancestry cluster were 80% to 85% of about 400 genotyped donors.

Whole-study findings and limits: Indistinguishable V segments, including TRBV6-2 and TRBV6-3, were excluded.

The PCR employed 60 Vbeta primers together with 13 Jbeta primers. Produced via immunoSEQ multiplex PCR; TCRdb's table is partial and in-frame only. This repertoire shows 150,000 to 200,000 clones, about 78% found once; its top ten account for more than 5%. The origin of this receptor is a man aged 40-55 years in good health and CMV-seronegative. The rearrangement uses TRBV6-6 and TRBJ2-3; no reliable D call. The specimen sequenced was PBMCs. Here the CDR3 DNA reads TGTGCCAGCAGTTACTCCCAGGTCGAGGATACGCAGTATTTT. Amino acid sequence: CASSYSQVEDTQYF.